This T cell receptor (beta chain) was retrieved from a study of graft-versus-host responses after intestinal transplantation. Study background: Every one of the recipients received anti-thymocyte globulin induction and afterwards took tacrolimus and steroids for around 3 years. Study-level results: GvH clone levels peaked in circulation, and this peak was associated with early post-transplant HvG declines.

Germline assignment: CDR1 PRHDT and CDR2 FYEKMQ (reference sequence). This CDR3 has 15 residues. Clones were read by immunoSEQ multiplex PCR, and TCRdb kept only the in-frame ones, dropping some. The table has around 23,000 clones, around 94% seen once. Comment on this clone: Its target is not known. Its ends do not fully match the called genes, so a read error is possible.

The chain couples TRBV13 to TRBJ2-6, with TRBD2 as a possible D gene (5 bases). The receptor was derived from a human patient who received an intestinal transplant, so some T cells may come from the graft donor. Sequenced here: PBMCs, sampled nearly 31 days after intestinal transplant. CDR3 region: CAGSASGTGANVLTF. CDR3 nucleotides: TGTGCCGGCAGCGCCTCGGGAACTGGGGCCAACGTCCTGACTTTC. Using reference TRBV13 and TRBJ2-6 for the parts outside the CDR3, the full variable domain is AAGVIQSPRHLIKEKRETATLKCYPIPRHDTVYWYQQGPGQDPQFLISFYEKMQSDKGSIPDRFSAQQFSDYHSELNMSSLELGDSALYFCAGSASGTGANVLTFGAGSRLTVL.